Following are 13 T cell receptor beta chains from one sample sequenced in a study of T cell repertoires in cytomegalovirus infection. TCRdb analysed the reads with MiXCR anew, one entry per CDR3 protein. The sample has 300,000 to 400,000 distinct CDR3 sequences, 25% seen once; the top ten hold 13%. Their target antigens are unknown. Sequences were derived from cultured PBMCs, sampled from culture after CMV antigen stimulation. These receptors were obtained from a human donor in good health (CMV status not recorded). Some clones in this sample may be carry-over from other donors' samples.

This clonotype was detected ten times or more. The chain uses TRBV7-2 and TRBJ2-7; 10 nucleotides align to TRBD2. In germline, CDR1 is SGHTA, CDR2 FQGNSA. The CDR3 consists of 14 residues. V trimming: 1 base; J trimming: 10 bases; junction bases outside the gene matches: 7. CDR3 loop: CASSLGLAGDPQYV. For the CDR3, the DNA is TGTGCCAGCAGCTTAGGCCTAGCGGGAGACCCACAGTACGTC.

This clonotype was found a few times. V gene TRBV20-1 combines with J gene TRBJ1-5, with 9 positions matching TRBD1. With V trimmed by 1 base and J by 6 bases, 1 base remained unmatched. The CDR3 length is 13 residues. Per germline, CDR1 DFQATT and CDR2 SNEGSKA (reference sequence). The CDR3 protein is CSARGDRAQPQHF. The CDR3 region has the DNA TGCAGTGCTAGAGGGGACAGGGCTCAGCCCCAGCATTTT.

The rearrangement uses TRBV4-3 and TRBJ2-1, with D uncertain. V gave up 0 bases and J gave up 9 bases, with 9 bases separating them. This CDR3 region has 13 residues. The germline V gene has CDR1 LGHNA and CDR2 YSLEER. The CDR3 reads CASSQDWPSEQFF. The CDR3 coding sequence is TGCGCCAGCAGCCAAGATTGGCCCAGTGAGCAGTTCTTC.

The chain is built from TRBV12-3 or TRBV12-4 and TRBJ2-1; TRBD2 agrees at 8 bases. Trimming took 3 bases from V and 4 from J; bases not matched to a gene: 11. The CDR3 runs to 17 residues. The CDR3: CASSFSPGGRLYNEQFF. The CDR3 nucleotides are TGTGCCAGCAGTTTCTCCCCTGGCGGGAGGCTTTACAATGAGCAGTTCTTC.

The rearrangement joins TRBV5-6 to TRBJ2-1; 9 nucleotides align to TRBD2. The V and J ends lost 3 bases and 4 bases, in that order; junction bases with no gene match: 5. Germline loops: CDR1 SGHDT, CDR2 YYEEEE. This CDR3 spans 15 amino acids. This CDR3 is CASSSTSGEYNEQFF. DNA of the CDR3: TGTGCCAGCAGCTCGACTAGCGGAGAATACAATGAGCAGTTCTTC.

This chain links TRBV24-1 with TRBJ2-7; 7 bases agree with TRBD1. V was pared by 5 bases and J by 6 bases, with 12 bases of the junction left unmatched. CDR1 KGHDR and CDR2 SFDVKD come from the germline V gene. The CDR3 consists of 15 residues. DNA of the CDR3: TGTGCCACCAGTGCCTCCCCCGGACAGGAACTCGAGCAGTACTTC. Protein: CATSASPGQELEQYF.

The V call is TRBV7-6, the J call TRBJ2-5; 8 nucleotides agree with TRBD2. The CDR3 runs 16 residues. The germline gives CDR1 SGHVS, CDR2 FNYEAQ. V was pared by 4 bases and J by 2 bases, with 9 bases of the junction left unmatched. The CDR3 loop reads CASSSPLAGPQETQYF. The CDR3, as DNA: TGTGCCAGCAGCTCGCCTTTAGCGGGACCACAAGAGACCCAGTACTTC.

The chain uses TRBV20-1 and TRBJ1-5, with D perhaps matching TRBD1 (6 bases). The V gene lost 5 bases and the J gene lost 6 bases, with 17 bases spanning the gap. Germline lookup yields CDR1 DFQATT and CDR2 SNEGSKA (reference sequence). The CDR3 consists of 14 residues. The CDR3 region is CSAGQLLGVQPQHF. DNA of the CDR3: TGCAGTGCTGGACAGCTTTTGGGGGTTCAGCCCCAGCATTTT.

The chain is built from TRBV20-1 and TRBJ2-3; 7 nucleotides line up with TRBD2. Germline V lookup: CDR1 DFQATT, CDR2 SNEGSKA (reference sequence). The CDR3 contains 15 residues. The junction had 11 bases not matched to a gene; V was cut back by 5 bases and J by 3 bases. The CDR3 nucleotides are TGCAGTGCTCAGAGAGCGGGATTGGGGACAGATACGCAGTATTTT. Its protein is CSAQRAGLGTDTQYF.

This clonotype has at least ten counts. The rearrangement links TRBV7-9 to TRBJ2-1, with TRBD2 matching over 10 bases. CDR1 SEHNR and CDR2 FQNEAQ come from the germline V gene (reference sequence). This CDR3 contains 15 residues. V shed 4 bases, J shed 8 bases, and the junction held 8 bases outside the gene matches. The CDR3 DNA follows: TGTGCCAGCAGCTCCGCCGGGACTAGCGTGTATGAGCAGTTCTTC. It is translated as CASSSAGTSVYEQFF.

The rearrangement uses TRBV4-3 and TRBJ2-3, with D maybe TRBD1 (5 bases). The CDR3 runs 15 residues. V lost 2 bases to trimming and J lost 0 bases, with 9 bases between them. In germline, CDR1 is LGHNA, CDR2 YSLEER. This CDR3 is CASSQLQASTDTQYF. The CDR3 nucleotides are TGCGCCAGCAGCCAATTACAGGCAAGCACAGATACGCAGTATTTT.

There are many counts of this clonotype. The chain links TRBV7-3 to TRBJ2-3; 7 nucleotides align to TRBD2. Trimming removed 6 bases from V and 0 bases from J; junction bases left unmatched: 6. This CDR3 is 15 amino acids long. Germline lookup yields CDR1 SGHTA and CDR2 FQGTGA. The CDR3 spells CASRRGGSSTDTQYF. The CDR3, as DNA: TGTGCCAGCAGACGGGGCGGGAGTAGCACAGATACGCAGTATTTT.

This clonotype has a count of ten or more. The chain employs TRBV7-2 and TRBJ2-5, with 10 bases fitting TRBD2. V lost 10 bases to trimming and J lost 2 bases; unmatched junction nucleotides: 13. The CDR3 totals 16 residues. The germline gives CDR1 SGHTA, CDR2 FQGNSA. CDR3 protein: CATAASGRAGQETQYF. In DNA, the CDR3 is TGTGCCACAGCGGCCAGCGGGAGGGCCGGACAAGAGACCCAGTACTTC.